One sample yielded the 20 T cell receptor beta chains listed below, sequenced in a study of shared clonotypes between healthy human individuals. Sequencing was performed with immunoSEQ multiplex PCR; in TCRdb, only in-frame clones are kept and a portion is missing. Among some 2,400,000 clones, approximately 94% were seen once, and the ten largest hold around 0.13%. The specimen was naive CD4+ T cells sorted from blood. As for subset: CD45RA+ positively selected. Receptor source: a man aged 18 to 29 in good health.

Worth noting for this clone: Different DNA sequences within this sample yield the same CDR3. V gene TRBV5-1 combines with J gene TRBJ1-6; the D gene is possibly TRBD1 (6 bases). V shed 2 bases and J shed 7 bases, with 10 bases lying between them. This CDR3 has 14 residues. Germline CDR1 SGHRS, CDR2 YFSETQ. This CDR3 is CASSLQGLNSPLHF. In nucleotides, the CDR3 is TGCGCCAGCAGCTTACAGGGACTAAATTCACCCCTCCACTTT.

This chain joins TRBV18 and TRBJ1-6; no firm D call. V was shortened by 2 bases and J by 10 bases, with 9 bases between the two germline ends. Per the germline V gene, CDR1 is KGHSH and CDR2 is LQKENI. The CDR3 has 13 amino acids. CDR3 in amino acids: CASSPGMSSPLHF. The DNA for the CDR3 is TGTGCCAGCTCACCAGGCATGAGCTCACCCCTCCACTTT.

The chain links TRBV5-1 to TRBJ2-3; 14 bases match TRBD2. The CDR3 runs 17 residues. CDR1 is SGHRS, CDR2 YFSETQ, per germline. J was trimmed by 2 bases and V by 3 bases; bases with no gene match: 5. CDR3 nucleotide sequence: TGCGCCAGCAGCTCACGACTAGCGGGGGGGCCCACAGATACGCAGTATTTT. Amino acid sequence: CASSSRLAGGPTDTQYF.

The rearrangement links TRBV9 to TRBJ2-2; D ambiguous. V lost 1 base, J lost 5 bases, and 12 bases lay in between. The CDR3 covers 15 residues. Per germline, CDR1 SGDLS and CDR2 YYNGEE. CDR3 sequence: CASSVSPMRTGELFF. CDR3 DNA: TGTGCCAGCAGCGTATCCCCTATGAGGACCGGGGAGCTGTTTTTT.

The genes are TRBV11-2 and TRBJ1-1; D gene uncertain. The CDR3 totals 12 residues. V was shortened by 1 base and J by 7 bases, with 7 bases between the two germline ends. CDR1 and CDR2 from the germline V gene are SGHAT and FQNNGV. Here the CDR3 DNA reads TGTGCCAGCAGCTTAGGTACACTTGAAGCTTTCTTT. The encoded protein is CASSLGTLEAFF.

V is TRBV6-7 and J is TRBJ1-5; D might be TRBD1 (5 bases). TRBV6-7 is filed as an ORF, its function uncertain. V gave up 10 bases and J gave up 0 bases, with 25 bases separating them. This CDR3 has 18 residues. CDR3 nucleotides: TGTGCCACCCATCGTACGGCAGGGAGGTTACTTAGCAATCAGCCCCAGCATTTT. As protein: CATHRTAGRLLSNQPQHF.

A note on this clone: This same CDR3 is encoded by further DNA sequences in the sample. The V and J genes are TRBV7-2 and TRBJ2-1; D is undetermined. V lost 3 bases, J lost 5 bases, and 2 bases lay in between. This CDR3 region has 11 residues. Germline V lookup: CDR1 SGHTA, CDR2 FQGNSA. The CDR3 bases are TGTGCCAGCAGCTTGGACAATGAGCAGTTCTTC. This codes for CASSLDNEQFF. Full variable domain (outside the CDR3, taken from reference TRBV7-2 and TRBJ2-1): GAGVSQSPSNKVTEKGKDVELRCDPISGHTALYWYRQSLGQGLEFLIYFQGNSAPDKSGLPSDRFSAERTGGSVSTLTIQRTQQEDSAVYLCASSLDNEQFFGPGTRLTVL.

This chain's CDR3 is CASRVVTGELFF. As DNA, the CDR3 is TGTGCCAGCAGGGTGGTTACCGGGGAGCTGTTTTTT. V and J are TRBV6-5 and TRBJ2-2; no clear D. From germline, CDR1 is MNHEY and CDR2 SVGAGI. This CDR3 contains 12 residues. Trimming removed 6 bases from V and 5 bases from J, with 7 bases in between.

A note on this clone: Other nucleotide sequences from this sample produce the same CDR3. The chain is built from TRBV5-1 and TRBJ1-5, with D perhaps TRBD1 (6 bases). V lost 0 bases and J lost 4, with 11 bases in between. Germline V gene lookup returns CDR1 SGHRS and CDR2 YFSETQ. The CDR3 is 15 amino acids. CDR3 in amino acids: CASSLEGGYNQPQHF. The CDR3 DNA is TGCGCCAGCAGCTTGGAGGGGGGCTATAATCAGCCCCAGCATTTT. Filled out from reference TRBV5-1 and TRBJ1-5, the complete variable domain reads KAGVTQTPRYLIKTRGQQVTLSCSPISGHRSVSWYQQTPGQGLQFLFEYFSETQRNKGNFPGRFSGRQFSNSRSEMNVSTLELGDSALYLCASSLEGGYNQPQHFGDGTRLSIL.

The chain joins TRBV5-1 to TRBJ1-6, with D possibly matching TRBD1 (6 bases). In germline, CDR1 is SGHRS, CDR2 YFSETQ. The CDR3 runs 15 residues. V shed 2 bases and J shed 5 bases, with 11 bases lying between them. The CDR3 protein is CASSFQGRDNSPLHF. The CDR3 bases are TGCGCCAGCAGCTTCCAGGGGCGCGATAATTCACCCCTCCACTTT.

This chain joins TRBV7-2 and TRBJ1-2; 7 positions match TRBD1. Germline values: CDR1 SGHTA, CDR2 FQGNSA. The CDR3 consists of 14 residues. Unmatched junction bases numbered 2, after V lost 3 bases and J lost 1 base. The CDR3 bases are TGTGCCAGCAGCTTCACAGGGGTTAACTATGGCTACACCTTC. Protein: CASSFTGVNYGYTF.

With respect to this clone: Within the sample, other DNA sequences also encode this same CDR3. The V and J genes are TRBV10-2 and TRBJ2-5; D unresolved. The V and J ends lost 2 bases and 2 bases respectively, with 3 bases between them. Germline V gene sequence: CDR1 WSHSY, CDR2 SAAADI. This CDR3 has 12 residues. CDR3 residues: CASSEQQETQYF. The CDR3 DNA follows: TGCGCCAGCAGTGAGCAGCAAGAGACCCAGTACTTC.

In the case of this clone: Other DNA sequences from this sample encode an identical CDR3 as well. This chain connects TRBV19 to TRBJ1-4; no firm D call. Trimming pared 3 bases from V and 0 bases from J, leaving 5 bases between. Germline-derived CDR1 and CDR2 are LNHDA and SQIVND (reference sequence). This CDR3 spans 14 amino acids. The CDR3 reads CASSIAATNEKLFF. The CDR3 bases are TGTGCCAGTAGTATCGCCGCAACTAATGAAAAACTGTTTTTT.

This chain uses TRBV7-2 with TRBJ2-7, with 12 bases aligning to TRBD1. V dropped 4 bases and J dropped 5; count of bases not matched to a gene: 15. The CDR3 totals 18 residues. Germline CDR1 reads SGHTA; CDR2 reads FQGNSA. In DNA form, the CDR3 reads TGTGCCAGCAGCTCCTACTTCTCCGGGACAGGGGGCGAGGACGAGCAGTACTTC. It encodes CASSSYFSGTGGEDEQYF. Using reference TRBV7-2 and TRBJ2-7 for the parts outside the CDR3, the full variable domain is GAGVSQSPSNKVTEKGKDVELRCDPISGHTALYWYRQSLGQGLEFLIYFQGNSAPDKSGLPSDRFSAERTGGSVSTLTIQRTQQEDSAVYLCASSSYFSGTGGEDEQYFGPGTRLTVT.

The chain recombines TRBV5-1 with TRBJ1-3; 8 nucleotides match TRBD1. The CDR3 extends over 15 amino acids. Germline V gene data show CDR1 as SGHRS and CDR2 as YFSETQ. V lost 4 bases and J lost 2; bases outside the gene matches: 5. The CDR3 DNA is TGCGCCAGCAGCCAGACAGGGGCCACTGGAAACACCATATATTTT. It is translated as CASSQTGATGNTIYF.

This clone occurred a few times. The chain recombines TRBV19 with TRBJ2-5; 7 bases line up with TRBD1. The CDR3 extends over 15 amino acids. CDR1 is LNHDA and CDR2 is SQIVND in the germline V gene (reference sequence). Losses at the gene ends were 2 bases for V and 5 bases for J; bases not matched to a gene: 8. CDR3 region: CASSISTGALETQYF. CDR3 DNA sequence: TGTGCCAGTAGTATAAGTACAGGGGCGTTGGAGACCCAGTACTTC.

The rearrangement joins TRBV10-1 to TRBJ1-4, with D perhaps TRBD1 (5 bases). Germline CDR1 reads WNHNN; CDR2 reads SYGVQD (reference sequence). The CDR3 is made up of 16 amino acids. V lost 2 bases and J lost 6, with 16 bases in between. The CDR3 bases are TGCGCCAGCAGTGAGGATTATAGAGGGGTCGATGAAAAACTGTTTTTT. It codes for CASSEDYRGVDEKLFF.

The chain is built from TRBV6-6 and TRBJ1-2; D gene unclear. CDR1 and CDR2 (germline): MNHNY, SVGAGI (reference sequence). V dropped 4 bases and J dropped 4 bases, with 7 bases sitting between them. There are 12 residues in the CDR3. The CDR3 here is CASSLDGYGYTF. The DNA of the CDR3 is TGTGCCAGCAGTTTAGACGGCTATGGCTACACCTTC.

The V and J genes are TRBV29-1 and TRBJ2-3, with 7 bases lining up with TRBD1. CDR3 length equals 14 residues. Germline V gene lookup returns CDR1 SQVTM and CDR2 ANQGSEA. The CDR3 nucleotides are TGCATCGTACAGGGGTCCCTGATCACAGATACGCAGTATTTT. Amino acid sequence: CIVQGSLITDTQYF.

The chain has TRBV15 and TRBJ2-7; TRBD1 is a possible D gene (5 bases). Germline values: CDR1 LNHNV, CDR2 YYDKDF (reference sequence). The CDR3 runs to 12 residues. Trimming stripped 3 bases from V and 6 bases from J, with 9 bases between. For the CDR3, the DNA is TGTGCCACCAGCAGTGACAGCAGCGAGCAGTACTTC. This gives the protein CATSSDSSEQYF. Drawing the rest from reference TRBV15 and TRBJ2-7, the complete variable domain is DAMVIQNPRYQVTQFGKPVTLSCSQTLNHNVMYWYQQKSSQAPKLLFHYYDKDFNNEADTPDNFQSRRPNTSFCFLDIRSPGLGDTAMYLCATSSDSSEQYFGPGTRLTVT.